This T cell receptor (beta chain) was recorded in a study of T cells in Graves' hyperthyroidism and ophthalmopathy. Germline assignment: CDR1 SGHDT and CDR2 YYEEEE. The CDR3 has 14 residues. The ends were cut back, 2 bases at V and 2 bases at J, with 9 bases in the middle. On this clonotype itself: Its matching antigen is unknown.

General observations from the study: Patients with ophthalmopathy were separated from those with stable hyperthyroidism by a 13 V-J model.

With a duration under 2 months, the hyperthyroidism was newly diagnosed in patients aged 18 to 65. Amplification of TCR beta CDR3 regions was performed using RNA transcripts as template. HTBI primers were the set used in a first-round RT-PCR of the TCR CDR3. TCRdb ran MiXCR on the multiplex PCR reads and lists one entry per CDR3 protein. The profile covers under 750,000 distinct CDR3 sequences, with over 15% appearing a single time and over 15% taken by the ten largest. This receptor was obtained from a woman aged 45 to 65 with Graves' hyperthyroidism that later progressed to Graves' ophthalmopathy. The chain employs TRBV5-6 and TRBJ2-3, with D maybe TRBD1 (5 bases). Sequences were obtained from blood. This CDR3 reads CASSLRGPTDTQYF. Here the CDR3 DNA reads TGTGCCAGCAGCTTAAGGGGCCCCACAGATACGCAGTATTTT. The complete variable domain, with remaining parts taken from reference TRBV5-6 and TRBJ2-3, reads DAGVTQSPTHLIKTRGQQVTLRCSPKSGHDTVSWYQQALGQGPQFIFQYYEEEERQRGNFPDRFSGHQFPNYSSELNVNALLLGDSALYLCASSLRGPTDTQYFGPGTRLTVL.